This T cell receptor beta chain was recovered during a study of CD8+CD57+ T cells in acquired aplastic anemia. Notes on the study in general: A set of about 30 CD8+ CDR3 sequences was shared between patients and controls, and these sequences appeared highly expressed in patients.

It was patients with CD8+CD57+ cell expansion by flow cytometry who were chosen for sequencing. Genomic DNA was employed as the template in profiling TCR beta VDJ and CDR3. TCRdb re-called the reads with MiXCR, one entry per CDR3 protein. The sample holds around 170,000 distinct CDR3 sequences, 48% seen once. Germline assignment: CDR1 MGHRA and CDR2 YSYEKL. The CDR3 sequence is 15 residues long. V lost 3 bases, J lost 2 bases, and 14 bases lay in between. This clonotype came up many times. The target antigen is unknown. This clonotype originated in a human donor with aplastic anemia. Sequenced sample: sorted CD4+, CD8+, or CD8+CD57+ T cells (not recorded which) from PBMCs. This sequence joins TRBV4-1 and TRBJ2-7; the D call may be TRBD1 or TRBD2 (5 bases each). For the CDR3, the DNA is TGCGCCAGCAGCCAGGGACGGTATACCACCTACGAGCAGTACTTC. Residues: CASSQGRYTTYEQYF.